These 8 T cell receptor beta chains were sequenced from one sample in a study of OX40 agonist ivuxolimab in advanced cancers. The assay was immunoSEQ multiplex PCR, and TCRdb's table has in-frame clones only and misses some. Of roughly 58,000 clones listed, about 85% are singletons. The sequencing used CD4+ or CD8+ T cells sorted from blood, collected in a trial of the OX40 agonist ivuxolimab. The receptor set was obtained from an adult with an advanced solid tumor such as melanoma, head and neck, liver or kidney cancer.

The V gene is TRBV7-2, the J gene TRBJ2-3; 8 positions match TRBD2. The CDR3 totals 15 residues. The germline V gene has CDR1 SGHTA and CDR2 FQGNSA. Unmatched junction bases numbered 7, after V lost 5 bases and J lost 3 bases. The CDR3: CASSVKRERTDTQYF. The CDR3 DNA reads as TGTGCCAGCAGCGTCAAGCGGGAGCGGACAGATACGCAGTATTTT.

The chain couples TRBV7-3 to TRBJ2-2, with D unclear. This CDR3 contains 14 residues. Trimming removed 2 bases at V and 7 bases at J, with 11 bases between. Germline lookup yields CDR1 SGHTA and CDR2 FQGTGA. The DNA of the CDR3 is TGTGCCAGCAGCTTATACTGGGATGGCGGGGAGCTGTTTTTT. Translating gives CASSLYWDGGELFF.

The chain uses TRBV6-1 and TRBJ2-7; 7 nucleotides match TRBD1. With V trimmed by 4 bases and J by 2 bases, 2 bases remained unmatched. The CDR3 contains 13 residues. The germline V gene has CDR1 MNHNS and CDR2 SASEGT. This chain's CDR3 is CASSVQGAYEQYF. In DNA form, the CDR3 reads TGTGCCAGCAGTGTGCAGGGGGCCTACGAGCAGTACTTC.

The chain is built from TRBV6-1 and TRBJ2-7, with D tentatively TRBD2 (6 bases). The V and J ends lost 6 bases and 4 bases respectively, with 19 bases between them. CDR3 length equals 15 residues. Germline loops: CDR1 MNHNS, CDR2 SASEGT. CDR3 loop: CASREREVVGYEQYF. The CDR3 DNA is TGTGCCAGCAGGGAGAGGGAGGTCGTGGGGTACGAGCAGTACTTC.

This sequence joins TRBV9 and TRBJ1-1; 7 bases map to TRBD1. Losses at the gene ends were 9 bases for V and 6 bases for J; bases not matched to a gene: 8. The CDR3 is 12 residues long. Germline assignment: CDR1 SGDLS and CDR2 YYNGEE. The CDR3 DNA is TGTGCCAACGACAGGGTTTTCGCTGAAGCTTTCTTT. This translates into CANDRVFAEAFF.

This clone was seen once. V usage is TRBV18 and J usage is TRBJ2-2; TRBD2 might be the D (6 bases). The CDR3 has 14 residues. Germline V CDR1 and CDR2: KGHSH, LQKENI. Trimming removed 5 bases at V and 5 bases at J, with 12 bases between. The CDR3 protein is CASSVIGRTGELFF. The CDR3, as DNA: TGTGCCAGCTCAGTCATAGGGAGGACCGGGGAGCTGTTTTTT.

This clone turned up a few times. The rearrangement links TRBV6-1 to TRBJ1-2; D uncertain. The V end was cut by 1 base, the J end by 4 bases, with 4 bases between. This CDR3 has 12 amino acids. Germline loops: CDR1 MNHNS, CDR2 SASEGT. The CDR3 DNA is TGTGCCAGCAGTGAAGTCGGCTATGGCTACACCTTC. This gives the protein CASSEVGYGYTF.

J is TRBJ2-1 and V is TRBV5-1; 10 nucleotides match TRBD2. The CDR3 length is 16 residues. Looked up from germline, CDR1 is SGHRS and CDR2 is YFSETQ. Losses at the gene ends were 1 base for V and 8 bases for J; bases not matched to a gene: 9. Written as DNA, the CDR3 is TGCGCCAGCAGCTTGTCGGCCCTAGCGGGAGCTGATGAGCAGTTCTTC. It is translated as CASSLSALAGADEQFF.